One sample yielded the 9 T cell receptor beta chains listed below, sequenced in a study of shared clonotypes between healthy human individuals (dated by TCRdb to the early 2020s). The protocol used for the library was the immunoSEQ multiplex PCR assay. The clones in this table, taken by TCRdb from immuneACCESS, are in-frame only. Not every clone is retained; where verified, under half of the shortfall comes from an unresolved V gene, and the cause of the rest is unknown. This sample comprises around 2.1 million clones, just over 90% of them detected only once. Clones ranked in the top ten supply over 1.5% of the sample. CD8 naive samples were obtained by positive selection for CCR7 among CD45RO-negative cells, yielding a CD45RA+CCR7+ population from which TemRA cells were excluded. Material: naive CD8+ T cells from PBMCs. This specimen's cell subset or site label, per the study, means: CD45RA+CCR7+. All receptors derive from a man between 18 and 35 years old in good health. Some clones in this sample may be carry-over from other donors' samples.

This clone was seen once. The V call is TRBV7-2, the J call TRBJ2-2; 11 positions agree with TRBD2. The CDR3 sequence is 17 residues long. The germline CDR1 and CDR2 sequences are SGHTA and FQGNSA. V trimming: 1 base; J trimming: 5 bases; junction bases outside the gene matches: 6. The CDR3 sequence: CASSLVLAGVWTGELFF. For the CDR3, the DNA is TGTGCCAGCAGCTTAGTACTAGCGGGAGTCTGGACCGGGGAGCTGTTTTTT.

The V call is TRBV4-1, the J call TRBJ2-7; unclear D gene. Trimming shortened V by 3 bases and J by 6 bases, and 6 bases separated the two germline ends. CDR1 MGHRA and CDR2 YSYEKL come from the germline V gene. The CDR3 has 11 residues. CDR3 amino acids: CASSHRLEQYF. The DNA of the CDR3 is TGCGCCAGCAGCCACCGACTCGAGCAGTACTTC.

This clone was observed once. The CDR3 sequence is CASSPGPQGAGAFF. In DNA form, the CDR3 reads TGTGCCAGCAGTCCGGGCCCCCAGGGGGCAGGTGCTTTCTTT. The chain is built from TRBV27 and TRBJ1-1, with 8 bases matching TRBD1. The CDR3 extends over 14 amino acids. V dropped 5 bases and J dropped 11; count of bases not matched to a gene: 13. Germline lookup yields CDR1 MNHEY and CDR2 SMNVEV (reference sequence).

The chain is built from TRBV4-1 and TRBJ1-1; weak D call: TRBD1 (5 bases). V dropped 0 bases and J dropped 4 bases, with 15 bases sitting between them. Germline CDR1 is MGHRA and CDR2 is YSYEKL. There are 16 residues in the CDR3. CDR3 residues: CASSQDRRRGGTEAFF. The DNA of the CDR3 is TGCGCCAGCAGCCAAGATCGTCGTCGGGGGGGCACTGAAGCTTTCTTT.

This chain connects TRBV5-1 to TRBJ2-3; 13 bases are shared with TRBD2. Germline V CDR1 and CDR2: SGHRS, YFSETQ. The CDR3 loop spans 16 amino acids. The V segment lost 4 bases and the J segment 3 bases; nucleotides outside the gene matches: 5. The CDR3 sequence is CASSGGLAGLTDTQYF. The CDR3 DNA is TGCGCCAGCAGCGGGGGACTAGCGGGACTGACAGATACGCAGTATTTT. Full variable domain (outside the CDR3, taken from reference TRBV5-1 and TRBJ2-3): KAGVTQTPRYLIKTRGQQVTLSCSPISGHRSVSWYQQTPGQGLQFLFEYFSETQRNKGNFPGRFSGRQFSNSRSEMNVSTLELGDSALYLCASSGGLAGLTDTQYFGPGTRLTVL.

V is TRBV13 and J is TRBJ2-2, with 11 bases identical to TRBD1. CDR3 size: 15 residues. Germline V lookup: CDR1 PRHDT, CDR2 FYEKMQ (reference sequence). Unmatched junction bases numbered 4, after V lost 4 bases and J lost 6 bases. CDR3 sequence reads: CASSSGTGGPGELFF. CDR3 in DNA: TGTGCCAGCAGCTCCGGGACAGGGGGGCCCGGGGAGCTGTTTTTT.

The chain links TRBV7-9 to TRBJ2-5; D is perhaps TRBD2 (6 bases). The CDR3 totals 13 residues. Per germline, CDR1 SEHNR and CDR2 FQNEAQ (reference sequence). Deletions cut 4 bases from V and 7 bases from J, with 13 bases between. This CDR3 is CASSSFVGGTQYF. In DNA, the CDR3 is TGTGCCAGCAGCTCTTTTGTGGGGGGGACCCAGTACTTC.

The chain employs TRBV5-8 and TRBJ1-1, with D possibly matching TRBD1 (6 bases). CDR1 and CDR2 (germline): SGHTS, YDEGEE. Deletions cut 6 bases from V and 6 bases from J, with 18 bases between. The CDR3 has 14 residues. The CDR3 spells CASNFGTLGAEAFF. The CDR3, as DNA: TGTGCCAGCAACTTTGGGACATTGGGAGCTGAAGCTTTCTTT.

The V gene is TRBV6-5, the J gene TRBJ1-1, with 7 bases aligning to TRBD1. Unmatched junction bases numbered 6, after V lost 4 bases and J lost 4 bases. In germline, CDR1 is MNHEY, CDR2 SVGAGI. The CDR3 runs 14 residues. CDR3 nucleotide sequence: TGTGCCAGCAGTTTCAGCACAGGGGTCACTGAAGCTTTCTTT. It encodes CASSFSTGVTEAFF.